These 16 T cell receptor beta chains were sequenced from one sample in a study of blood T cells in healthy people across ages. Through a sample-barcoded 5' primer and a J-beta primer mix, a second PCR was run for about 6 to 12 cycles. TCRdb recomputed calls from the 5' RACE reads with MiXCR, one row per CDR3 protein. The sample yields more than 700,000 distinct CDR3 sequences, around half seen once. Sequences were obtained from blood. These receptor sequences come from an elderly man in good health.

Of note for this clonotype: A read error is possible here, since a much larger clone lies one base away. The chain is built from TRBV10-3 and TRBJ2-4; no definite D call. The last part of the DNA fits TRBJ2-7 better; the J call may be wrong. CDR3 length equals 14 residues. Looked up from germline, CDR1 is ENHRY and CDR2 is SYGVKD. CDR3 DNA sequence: TGTGCCATCAGTGAGGCCGACGAGGCCTCCGAGCAGTACTTC. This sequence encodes CAISEADEASEQYF.

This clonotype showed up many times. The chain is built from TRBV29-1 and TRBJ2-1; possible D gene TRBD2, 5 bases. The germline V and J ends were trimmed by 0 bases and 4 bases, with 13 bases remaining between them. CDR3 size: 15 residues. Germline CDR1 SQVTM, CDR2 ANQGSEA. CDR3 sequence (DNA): TGCAGCGTTGAAGAGTGGGCTAGCAGATACAATGAGCAGTTCTTC. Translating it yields CSVEEWASRYNEQFF.

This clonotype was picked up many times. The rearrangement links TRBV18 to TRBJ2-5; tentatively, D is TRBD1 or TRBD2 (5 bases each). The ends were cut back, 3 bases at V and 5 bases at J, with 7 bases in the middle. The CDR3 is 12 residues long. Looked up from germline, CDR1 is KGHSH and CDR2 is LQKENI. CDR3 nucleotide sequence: TGTGCCAGCTCACCGAGGGGCGAGACCCAGTACTTC. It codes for CASSPRGETQYF.

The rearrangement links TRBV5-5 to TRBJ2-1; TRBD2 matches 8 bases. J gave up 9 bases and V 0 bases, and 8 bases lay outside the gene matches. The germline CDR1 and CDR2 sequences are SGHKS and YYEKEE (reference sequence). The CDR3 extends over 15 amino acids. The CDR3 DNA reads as TGTGCCAGCAGCTTGGCTACAGCGGGAGCGGTTGAGCAGTTCTTC. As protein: CASSLATAGAVEQFF.

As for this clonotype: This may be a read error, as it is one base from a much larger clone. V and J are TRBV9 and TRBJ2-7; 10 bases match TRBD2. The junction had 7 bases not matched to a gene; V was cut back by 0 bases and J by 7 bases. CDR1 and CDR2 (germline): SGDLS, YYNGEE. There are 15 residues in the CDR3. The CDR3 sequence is CASSVDGTSENEQYF. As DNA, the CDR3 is TGTGCCAGCAGCGTAGATGGGACTAGCGAGAATGAGCAGTACTTC. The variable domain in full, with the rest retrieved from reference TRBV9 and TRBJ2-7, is DSGVTQTPKHLITATGQRVTLRCSPRSGDLSVYWYQQSLDQGLQFLIQYYNGEERAKGNILERFSAQQFPDLHSELNLSSLELGDSALYFCASSVDGTSENEQYFGPGTRLTVT.

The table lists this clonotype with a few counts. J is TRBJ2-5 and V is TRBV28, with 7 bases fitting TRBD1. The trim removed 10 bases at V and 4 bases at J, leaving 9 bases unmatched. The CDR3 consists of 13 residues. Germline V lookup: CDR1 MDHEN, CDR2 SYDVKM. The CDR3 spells CATSRNRGETQYF. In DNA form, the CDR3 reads TGTGCCACCTCTCGGAACAGGGGAGAGACCCAGTACTTC.

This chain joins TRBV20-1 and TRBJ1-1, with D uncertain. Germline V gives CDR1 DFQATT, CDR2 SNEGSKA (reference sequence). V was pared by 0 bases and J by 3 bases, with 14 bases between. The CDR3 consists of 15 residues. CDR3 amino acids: CSARDRGGLHTEAFF. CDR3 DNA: TGCAGTGCTAGAGATCGTGGAGGGTTGCACACTGAAGCTTTCTTT.

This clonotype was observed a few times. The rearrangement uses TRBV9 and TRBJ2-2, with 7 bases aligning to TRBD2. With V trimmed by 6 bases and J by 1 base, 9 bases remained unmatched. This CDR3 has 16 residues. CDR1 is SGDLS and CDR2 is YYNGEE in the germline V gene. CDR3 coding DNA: TGTGCCAGCACCCACGACCTAGCGGAGAACACCGGGGAGCTGTTTTTT. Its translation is CASTHDLAENTGELFF.

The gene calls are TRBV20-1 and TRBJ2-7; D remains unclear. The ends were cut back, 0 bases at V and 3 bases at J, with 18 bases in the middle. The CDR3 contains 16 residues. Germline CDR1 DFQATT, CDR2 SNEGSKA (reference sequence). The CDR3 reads CSARDPTSRDGYEQYF. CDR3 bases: TGCAGTGCTAGAGATCCCACTTCGAGAGACGGCTACGAGCAGTACTTC.

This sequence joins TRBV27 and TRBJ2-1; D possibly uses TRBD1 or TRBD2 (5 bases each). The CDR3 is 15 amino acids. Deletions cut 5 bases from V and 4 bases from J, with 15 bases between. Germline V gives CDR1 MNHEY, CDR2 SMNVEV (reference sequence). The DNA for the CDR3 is TGTGCCAGCAGTATGATGCAGGGAGCTTACAATGAGCAGTTCTTC. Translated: CASSMMQGAYNEQFF.

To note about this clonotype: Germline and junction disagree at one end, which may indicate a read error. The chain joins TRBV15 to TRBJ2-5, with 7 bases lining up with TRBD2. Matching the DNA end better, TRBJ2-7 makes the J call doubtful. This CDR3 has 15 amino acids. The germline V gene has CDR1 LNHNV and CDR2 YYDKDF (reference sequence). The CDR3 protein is CVTSRTGGGLNEQYF. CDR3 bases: TGTGTCACCAGCAGAACGGGGGGAGGGCTTAACGAGCAGTACTTC.

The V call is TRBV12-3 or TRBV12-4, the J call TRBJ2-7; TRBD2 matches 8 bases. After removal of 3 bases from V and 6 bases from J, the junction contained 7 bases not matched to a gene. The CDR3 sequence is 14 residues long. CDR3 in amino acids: CASSFAGTSAEQYF. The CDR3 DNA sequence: TGTGCCAGCAGTTTCGCCGGGACTAGTGCCGAGCAGTACTTC.

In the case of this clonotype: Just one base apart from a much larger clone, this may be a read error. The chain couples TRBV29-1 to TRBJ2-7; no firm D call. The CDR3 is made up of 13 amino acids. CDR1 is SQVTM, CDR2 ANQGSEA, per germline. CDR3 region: CSVEESAALERYF. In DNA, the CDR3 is TGCAGCGTTGAAGAGAGTGCCGCCCTGGAGCGGTACTTC.

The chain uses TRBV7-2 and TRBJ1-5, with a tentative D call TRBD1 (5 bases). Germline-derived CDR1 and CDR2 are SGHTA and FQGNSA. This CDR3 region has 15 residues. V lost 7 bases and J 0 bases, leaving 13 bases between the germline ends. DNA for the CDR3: TGTGCCAGCATCGAGACAGCTTATAGCAATCAGCCCCAGCATTTT. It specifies CASIETAYSNQPQHF.

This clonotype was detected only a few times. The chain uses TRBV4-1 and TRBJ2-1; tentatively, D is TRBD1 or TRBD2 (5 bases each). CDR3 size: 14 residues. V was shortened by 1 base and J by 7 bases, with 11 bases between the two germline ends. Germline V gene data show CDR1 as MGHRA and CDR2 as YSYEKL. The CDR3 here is CASSQVTWGNEQFF. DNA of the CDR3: TGCGCCAGCAGCCAAGTAACGTGGGGGAATGAGCAGTTCTTC.

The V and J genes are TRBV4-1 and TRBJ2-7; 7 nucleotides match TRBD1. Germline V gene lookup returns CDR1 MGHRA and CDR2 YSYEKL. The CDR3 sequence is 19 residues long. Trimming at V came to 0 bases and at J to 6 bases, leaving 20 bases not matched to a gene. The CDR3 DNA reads TGCGCCAGCAGCCAAGATCCGGCCCAGTCGGGGACAGCCGCTTTCGAGCAGTACTTC. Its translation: CASSQDPAQSGTAAFEQYF.